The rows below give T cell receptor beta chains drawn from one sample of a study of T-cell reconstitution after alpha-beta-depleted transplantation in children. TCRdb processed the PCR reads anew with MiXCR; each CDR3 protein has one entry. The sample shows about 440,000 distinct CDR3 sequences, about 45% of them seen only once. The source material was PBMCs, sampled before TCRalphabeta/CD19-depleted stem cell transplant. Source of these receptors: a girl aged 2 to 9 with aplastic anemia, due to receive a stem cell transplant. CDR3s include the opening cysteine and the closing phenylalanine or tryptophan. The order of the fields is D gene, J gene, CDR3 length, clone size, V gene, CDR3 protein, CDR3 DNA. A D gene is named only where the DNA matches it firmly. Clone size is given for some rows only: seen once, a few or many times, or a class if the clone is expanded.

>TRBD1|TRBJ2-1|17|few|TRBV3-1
CASSQVWTGQLRDEQFF
TGTGCCAGCAGCCAAGTTTGGACAGGGCAACTAAGAGATGAGCAGTTCTTC
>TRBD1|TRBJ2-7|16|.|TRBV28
CASSLSGQGAGYEQYF
TGTGCCAGCAGTTTATCGGGACAGGGGGCGGGATACGAGCAGTACTTC
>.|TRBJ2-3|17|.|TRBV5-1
CASSLAGVGASTDTQYF
TGCGCCAGCAGTCTGGCAGGGGTAGGGGCGAGCACAGATACGCAGTATTTT
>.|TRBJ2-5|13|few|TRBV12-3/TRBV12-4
CASSLRQTETQYF
TGTGCCAGCAGTTTGCGGCAGACGGAGACCCAGTACTTC
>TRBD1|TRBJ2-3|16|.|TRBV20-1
CSAPTPGQANTDTQYF
TGCAGTGCCCCAACCCCGGGACAGGCCAACACAGATACGCAGTATTTT
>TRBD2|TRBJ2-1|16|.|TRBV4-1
CASSPMGLAEYNEQFF
TGCGCCAGCAGCCCGATGGGACTAGCGGAGTACAATGAGCAGTTCTTC
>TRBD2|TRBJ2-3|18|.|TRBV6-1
CASKVGLAGGTRTDTQYF
TGTGCCAGCAAAGTTGGACTAGCGGGAGGTACCCGCACAGATACGCAGTATTTT
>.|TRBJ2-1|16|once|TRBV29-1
CSVEHWGYGEVNEQFF
TGCAGCGTTGAACACTGGGGGTATGGGGAGGTGAATGAGCAGTTCTTC
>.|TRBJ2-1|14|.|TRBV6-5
CASRDLSSYNEQFF
TGTGCCAGCAGGGACTTGAGCTCCTACAATGAGCAGTTCTTC
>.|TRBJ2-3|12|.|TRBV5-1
CASSQASDTQYF
TGCGCCAGCAGCCAGGCGTCAGATACGCAGTATTTT
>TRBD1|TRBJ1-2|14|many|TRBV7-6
CASSSSGTGGGYTF
TGTGCCAGCAGCTCTTCCGGGACAGGGGGTGGCTACACCTTC
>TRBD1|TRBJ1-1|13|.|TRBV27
CASSPRTGPQAFF
TGTGCCAGCAGTCCCCGGACAGGACCTCAAGCTTTCTTT
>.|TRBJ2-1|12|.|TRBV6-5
CASRRTDNEQFF
TGTGCCAGCAGGAGGACAGACAATGAGCAGTTCTTC
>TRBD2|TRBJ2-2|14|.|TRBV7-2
CASSPGLATGELFF
TGTGCCAGCAGCCCGGGACTAGCCACCGGGGAGCTGTTTTTT
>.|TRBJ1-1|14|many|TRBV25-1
CASSEYGGGTEAFF
TGTGCCAGCAGTGAATATGGGGGCGGAACTGAAGCTTTCTTT
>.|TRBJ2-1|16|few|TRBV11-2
CASSLGTPDGYNEQFF
TGTGCCAGCAGCCTCGGGACACCCGACGGCTACAATGAGCAGTTCTTC
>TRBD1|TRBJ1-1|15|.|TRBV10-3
CAISGPGQGAAEAFF
TGTGCCATCAGTGGACCGGGACAGGGGGCAGCTGAAGCTTTCTTT
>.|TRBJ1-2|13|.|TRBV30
CAWTLRATNGYTF
TGTGCCTGGACCCTGCGGGCTACAAATGGCTACACCTTC
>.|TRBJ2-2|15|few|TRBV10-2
CASSAGLTNTGELFF
TGCGCCAGCAGTGCGGGACTGACGAACACCGGGGAGCTGTTTTTT
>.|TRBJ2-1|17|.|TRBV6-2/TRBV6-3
CASSYSTADSSSDEQFF
TGTGCCAGCAGTTACTCGACTGCGGACTCCTCGAGTGATGAGCAGTTCTTC
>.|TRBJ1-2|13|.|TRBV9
CASSPRLYGGYTF
TGTGCCAGCAGCCCTCGATTGTACGGTGGCTACACCTTC
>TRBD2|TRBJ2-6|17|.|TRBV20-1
CSASGLAGVSGANVLTF
TGCAGTGCTAGCGGGCTAGCGGGAGTTTCGGGGGCCAACGTCCTGACTTTC
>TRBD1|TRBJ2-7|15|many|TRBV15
CATSSPLGQLYEQYF
TGTGCCACCAGCAGCCCCTTGGGACAGCTCTACGAGCAGTACTTC
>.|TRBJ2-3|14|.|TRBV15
CATSRRIQGDTQYF
TGTGCCACCAGCAGGCGAATCCAGGGGGATACGCAGTATTTT
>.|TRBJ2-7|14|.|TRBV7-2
CASSLLVSSYEQYF
TGTGCCAGCAGCTTGTTGGTGAGCTCCTACGAGCAGTACTTC
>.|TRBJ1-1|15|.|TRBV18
CASSLRNGGGTEAFF
TGTGCCAGCTCACTAAGGAACGGAGGTGGCACTGAAGCTTTCTTT
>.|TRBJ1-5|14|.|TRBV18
CASSLRQVVQPQHF
TGTGCCAGCTCATTGAGACAGGTAGTTCAGCCCCAGCATTTT
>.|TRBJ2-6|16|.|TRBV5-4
CASSPMAGLGANVLTF
TGTGCCAGCAGCCCAATGGCCGGGCTTGGGGCCAACGTCCTGACTTTC
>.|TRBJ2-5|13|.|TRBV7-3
CASSLSDGETQYF
TGTGCCAGCAGCTTGTCGGACGGAGAGACCCAGTACTTC
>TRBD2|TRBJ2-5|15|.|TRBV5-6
CASSPVYRRGETQYF
TGTGCCAGCAGCCCTGTATACAGGCGGGGGGAGACCCAGTACTTC
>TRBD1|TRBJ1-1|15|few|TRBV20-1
CSAHGTGGSYTEAFF
TGCAGTGCTCATGGGACAGGGGGCAGTTACACTGAAGCTTTCTTT